This T cell receptor (beta chain) was observed in a study of cytomegalovirus exposure and HLA in healthy donors. Germline-derived CDR1 and CDR2 are SGHRS and YFSETQ. The CDR3 sequence is 17 residues long. V shed 5 bases, J shed 4 bases, and the junction held 15 bases outside the gene matches. Samples came from healthy bone marrow donors. To note about this clone: The antigen is undetermined.

It was with 60 Vbeta and 13 Jbeta primers that the PCR ran. Measured with immunoSEQ multiplex PCR; TCRdb has only the in-frame clones, and not every one. The sample includes 99,000 or so clones, approximately 80% seen only once; the top ten take 3% to 4.5%. Study-wide results and limits: Researchers left out some V segments, among them TRBV6-2 and TRBV6-3, as indistinguishable. Most TCR beta V segments were productive about 87% or about 30% of the time in an earlier analysis. Reports described diagnosis of cytomegalovirus status by the classifier as highly specific and sensitive.

The specimen sequenced was PBMCs. The genes are TRBV5-1 and TRBJ2-1, with TRBD2 identical over 7 bases. This receptor was taken from a female donor in good health and CMV-seropositive. CDR3 DNA: TGCGCCAGCAGGACCTCACTAGCGCCCCTTCGTTACAATGAGCAGTTCTTC. Its translation is CASRTSLAPLRYNEQFF.